This paragraph covers one T cell receptor (beta chain) sequence. The antigen is unknown. This sample was taken from a study of cytomegalovirus exposure and HLA in healthy donors. Study findings and constraints: Among donors in an Asian-associated ancestry cluster, a later analysis reportedly found fewer N-insertions than the approximately 670-donor mean. TRBV6-2, TRBV6-3 and other indistinguishable V segments were excluded.

Germline CDR1 SGHNT, CDR2 YYREEE (reference sequence). This CDR3 is 15 amino acids long. The PCR contained 60 Vbeta and 13 Jbeta primers. Source study methods: The authors later counted 70 million to 85 million unique TCR beta chains, about 11 million of them shared. Data came from immunoSEQ multiplex PCR; TCRdb stores just in-frame clones and leaves some out. V, J and clone size derive from that table, while D and trimming were established from the DNA sequence. The table shows some 150,000 clones, with roughly 74% occurring only once. The receptor's source is a man aged 35-49 years in good health and CMV-seronegative. The chain uses TRBV5-4 and TRBJ2-5; 8 bases match TRBD1. Near its end, the DNA agrees better with TRBJ2-7, so the J call may be wrong. Input material: PBMCs. CDR3 amino acids: CASSSGQGGNYEQYF. The CDR3 DNA follows: TGTGCCAGCAGTTCTGGACAGGGTGGCAACTACGAGCAGTACTTC.